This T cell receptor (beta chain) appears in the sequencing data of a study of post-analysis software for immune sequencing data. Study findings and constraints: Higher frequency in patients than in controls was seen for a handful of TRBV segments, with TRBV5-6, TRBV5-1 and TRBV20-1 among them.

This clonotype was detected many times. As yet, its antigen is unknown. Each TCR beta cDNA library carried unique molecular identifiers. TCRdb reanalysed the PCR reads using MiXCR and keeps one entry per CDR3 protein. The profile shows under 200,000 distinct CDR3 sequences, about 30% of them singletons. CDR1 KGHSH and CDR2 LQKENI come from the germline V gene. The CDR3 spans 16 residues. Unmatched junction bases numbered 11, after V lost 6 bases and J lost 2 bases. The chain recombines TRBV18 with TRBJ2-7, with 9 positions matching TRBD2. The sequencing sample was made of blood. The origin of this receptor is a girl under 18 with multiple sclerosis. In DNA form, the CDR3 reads TGTGCCAGCTCCCAGCGGGGGGCTGGGATCACCTACGAGCAGTACTTC. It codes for CASSQRGAGITYEQYF.